This section outlines one T cell receptor (beta chain) sequence together with its context. Profiling relied on immunoSEQ multiplex PCR, and the TCRdb table lists in-frame clones only, not all of them. Of tens of thousands of clones in the sample, 90% were seen once. The time point is: pretreatment peripheral blood. Sample numbers ranged from 1 to 8 per patient, encompassing pretreatment and on-treatment collections. The data originate from a study of PD-L1 blockade in urothelial cancer. Per germline, CDR1 MNHNS and CDR2 SASEGT. This CDR3 has 12 residues. V was trimmed by 6 bases and J by 8 bases, leaving 13 bases between them.

The sequencing here drew on PBMCs, taken around atezolizumab (anti-PD-L1) treatment. This TCR derives from a man between 60 and 75 years old with urothelial cancer. The chain uses TRBV6-1 and TRBJ1-2, with D tentatively TRBD1 (5 bases). The CDR3 bases are TGTGCCAGCAGGTGGGGCCGAGAAGGCTACACCTTC. Encoded protein: CASRWGREGYTF.